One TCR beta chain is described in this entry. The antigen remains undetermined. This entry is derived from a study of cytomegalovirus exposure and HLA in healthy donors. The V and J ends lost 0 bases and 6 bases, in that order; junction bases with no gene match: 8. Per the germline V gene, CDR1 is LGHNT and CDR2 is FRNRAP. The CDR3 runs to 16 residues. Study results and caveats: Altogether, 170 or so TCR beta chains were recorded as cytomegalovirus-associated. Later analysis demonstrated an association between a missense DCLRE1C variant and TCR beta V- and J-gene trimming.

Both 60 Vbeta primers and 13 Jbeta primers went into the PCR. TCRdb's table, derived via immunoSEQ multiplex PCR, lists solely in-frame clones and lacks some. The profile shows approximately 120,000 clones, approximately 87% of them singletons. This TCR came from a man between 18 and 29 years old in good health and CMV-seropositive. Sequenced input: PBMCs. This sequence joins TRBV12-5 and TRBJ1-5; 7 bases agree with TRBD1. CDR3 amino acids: CASGLVTGDIGQPQHF. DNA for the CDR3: TGTGCTAGTGGTTTGGTAACAGGGGATATCGGTCAGCCCCAGCATTTT.